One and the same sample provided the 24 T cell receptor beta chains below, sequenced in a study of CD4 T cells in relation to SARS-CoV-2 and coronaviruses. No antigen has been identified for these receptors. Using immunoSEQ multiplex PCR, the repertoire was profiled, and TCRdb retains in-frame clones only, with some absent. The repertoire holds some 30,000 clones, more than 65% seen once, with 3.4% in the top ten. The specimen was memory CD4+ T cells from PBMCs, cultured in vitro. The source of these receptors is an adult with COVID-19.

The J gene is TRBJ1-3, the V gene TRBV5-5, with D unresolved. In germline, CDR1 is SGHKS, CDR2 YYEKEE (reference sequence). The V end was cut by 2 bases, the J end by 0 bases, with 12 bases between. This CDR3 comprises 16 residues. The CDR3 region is CASSLLLKTSGNTIYF. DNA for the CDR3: TGTGCCAGCAGCTTATTGCTTAAAACCTCTGGAAACACCATATATTTT.

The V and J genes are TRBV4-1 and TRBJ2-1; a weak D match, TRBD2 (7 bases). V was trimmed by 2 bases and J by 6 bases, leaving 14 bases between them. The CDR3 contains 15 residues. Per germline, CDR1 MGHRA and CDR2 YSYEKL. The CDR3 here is CASSQPGRGANEQFF. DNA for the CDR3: TGCGCCAGCAGCCAACCCGGACGGGGGGCCAATGAGCAGTTCTTC.

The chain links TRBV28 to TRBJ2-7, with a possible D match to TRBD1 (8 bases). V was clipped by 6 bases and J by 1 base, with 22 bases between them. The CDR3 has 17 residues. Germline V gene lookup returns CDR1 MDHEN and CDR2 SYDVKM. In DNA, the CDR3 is TGTGCCAGCAGCCCACTACAGGGGGGGGTCCATTCCTACGAGCAGTACTTC. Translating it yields CASSPLQGGVHSYEQYF. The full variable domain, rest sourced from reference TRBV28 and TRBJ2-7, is DVKVTQSSRYLVKRTGEKVFLECVQDMDHENMFWYRQDPGLGLRLIYFSYDVKMKEKGDIPEGYSVSREKKERFSLILESASTNQTSMYLCASSPLQGGVHSYEQYFGPGTRLTVT.

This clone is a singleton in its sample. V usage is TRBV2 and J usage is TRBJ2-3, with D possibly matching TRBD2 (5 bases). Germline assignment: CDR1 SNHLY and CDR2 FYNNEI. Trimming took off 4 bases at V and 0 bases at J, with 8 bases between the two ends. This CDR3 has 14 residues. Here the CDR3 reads CASSAGGSTDTQYF. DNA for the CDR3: TGTGCCAGCAGTGCCGGCGGGAGCACAGATACGCAGTATTTT.

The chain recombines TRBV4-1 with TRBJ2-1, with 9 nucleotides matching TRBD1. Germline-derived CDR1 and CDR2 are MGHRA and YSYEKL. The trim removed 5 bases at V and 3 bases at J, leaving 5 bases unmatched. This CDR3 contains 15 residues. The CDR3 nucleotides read TGCGCCAGCAGCACTTACAGGGGGCTCTACAATGAGCAGTTCTTC. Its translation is CASSTYRGLYNEQFF.

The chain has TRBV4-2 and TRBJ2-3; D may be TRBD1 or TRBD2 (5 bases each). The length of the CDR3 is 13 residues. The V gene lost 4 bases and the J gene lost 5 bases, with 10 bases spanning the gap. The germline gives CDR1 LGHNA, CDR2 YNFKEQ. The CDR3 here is CASSPVRGDTQYF. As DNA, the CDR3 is TGTGCCAGCAGCCCCGTGAGGGGAGATACGCAGTATTTT.

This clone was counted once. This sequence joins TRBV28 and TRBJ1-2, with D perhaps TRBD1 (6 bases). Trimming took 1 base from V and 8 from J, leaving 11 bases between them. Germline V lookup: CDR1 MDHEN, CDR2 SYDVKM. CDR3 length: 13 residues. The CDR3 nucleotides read TGTGCCAGCAGTTTATTCGGGGGGCGGGGCTACACCTTC. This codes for CASSLFGGRGYTF.

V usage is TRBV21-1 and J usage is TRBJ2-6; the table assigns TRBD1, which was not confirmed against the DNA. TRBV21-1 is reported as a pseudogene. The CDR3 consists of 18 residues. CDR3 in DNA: TGTGCCAGCAGCGCAGACAGGGGGCGAAAGGAGGGGGCCAACGTCCTGACTTTC. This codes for CASSADRGRKEGANVLTF.

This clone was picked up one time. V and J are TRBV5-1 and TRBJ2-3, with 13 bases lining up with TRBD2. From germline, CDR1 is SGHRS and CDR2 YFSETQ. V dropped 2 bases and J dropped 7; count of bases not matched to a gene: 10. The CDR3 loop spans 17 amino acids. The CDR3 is CASSLNGLAGVGNTQYF. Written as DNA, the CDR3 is TGCGCCAGCAGCTTAAATGGACTAGCGGGAGTAGGAAATACGCAGTATTTT. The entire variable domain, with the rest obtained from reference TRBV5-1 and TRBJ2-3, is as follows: KAGVTQTPRYLIKTRGQQVTLSCSPISGHRSVSWYQQTPGQGLQFLFEYFSETQRNKGNFPGRFSGRQFSNSRSEMNVSTLELGDSALYLCASSLNGLAGVGNTQYFGPGTRLTVL.

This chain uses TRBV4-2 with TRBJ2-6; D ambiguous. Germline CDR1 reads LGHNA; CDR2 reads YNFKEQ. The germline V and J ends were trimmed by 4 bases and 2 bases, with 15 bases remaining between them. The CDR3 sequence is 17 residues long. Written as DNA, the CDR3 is TGTGCCAGCAGCCCCCTTTTTACAAGAGCTGGGGCCAACGTCCTGACTTTC. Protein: CASSPLFTRAGANVLTF.

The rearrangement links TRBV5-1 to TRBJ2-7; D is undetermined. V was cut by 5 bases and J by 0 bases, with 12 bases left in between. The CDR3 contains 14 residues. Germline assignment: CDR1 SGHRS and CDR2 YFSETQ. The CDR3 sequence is CASSERKSSYEQYF. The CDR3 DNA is TGCGCCAGCAGTGAGAGGAAAAGCTCCTACGAGCAGTACTTC.

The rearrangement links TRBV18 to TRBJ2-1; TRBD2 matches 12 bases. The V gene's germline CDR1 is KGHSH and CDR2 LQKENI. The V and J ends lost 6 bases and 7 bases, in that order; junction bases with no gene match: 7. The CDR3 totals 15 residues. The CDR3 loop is CASSRLAGVGNEQFF. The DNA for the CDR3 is TGTGCCAGCTCCCGACTAGCGGGAGTAGGAAATGAGCAGTTCTTC.

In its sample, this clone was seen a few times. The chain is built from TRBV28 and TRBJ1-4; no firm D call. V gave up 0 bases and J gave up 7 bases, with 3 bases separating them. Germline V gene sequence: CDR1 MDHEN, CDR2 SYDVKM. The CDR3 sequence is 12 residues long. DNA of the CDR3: TGTGCCAGCAGTTTATGGGGTGAAAAACTGTTTTTT. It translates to CASSLWGEKLFF.

CDR3 in DNA: TGTGCCAGCAGTACTAGCGGGAGGGCCTACAATGAGCAGTTCTTC. It is translated as CASSTSGRAYNEQFF. The chain combines TRBV6-5 with TRBJ2-1; 13 bases are a match to TRBD2. V lost 5 bases and J lost 2; bases outside the gene matches: 0. Germline CDR1 and CDR2: MNHEY and SVGAGI. CDR3 length equals 15 residues.

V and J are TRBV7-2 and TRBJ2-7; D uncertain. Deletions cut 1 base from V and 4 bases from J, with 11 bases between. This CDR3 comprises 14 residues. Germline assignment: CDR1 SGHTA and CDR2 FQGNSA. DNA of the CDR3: TGTGCCAGCAGCTTAGTTGGCGGAAAATACGAGCAGTACTTC. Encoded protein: CASSLVGGKYEQYF.

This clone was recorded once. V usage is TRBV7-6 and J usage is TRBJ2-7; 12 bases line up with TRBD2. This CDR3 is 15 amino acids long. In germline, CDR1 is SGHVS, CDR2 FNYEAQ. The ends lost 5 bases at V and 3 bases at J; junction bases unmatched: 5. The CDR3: CASSDRLAGVYEQYF. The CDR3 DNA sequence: TGTGCCAGCAGCGACCGACTAGCGGGAGTCTACGAGCAGTACTTC.

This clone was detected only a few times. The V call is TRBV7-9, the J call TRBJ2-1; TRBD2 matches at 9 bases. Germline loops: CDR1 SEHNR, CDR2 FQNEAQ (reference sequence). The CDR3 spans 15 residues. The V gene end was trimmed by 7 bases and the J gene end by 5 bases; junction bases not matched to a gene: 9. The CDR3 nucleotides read TGTGCCAGCACCCTCTCTAGCGGGATTAACAATGAGCAGTTCTTC. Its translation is CASTLSSGINNEQFF.

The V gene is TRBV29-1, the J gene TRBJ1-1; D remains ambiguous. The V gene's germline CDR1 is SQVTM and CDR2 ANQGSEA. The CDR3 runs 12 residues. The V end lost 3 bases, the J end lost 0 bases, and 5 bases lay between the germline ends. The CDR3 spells CSVDLMNTEAFF. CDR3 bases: TGCAGCGTTGATTTAATGAACACTGAAGCTTTCTTT.

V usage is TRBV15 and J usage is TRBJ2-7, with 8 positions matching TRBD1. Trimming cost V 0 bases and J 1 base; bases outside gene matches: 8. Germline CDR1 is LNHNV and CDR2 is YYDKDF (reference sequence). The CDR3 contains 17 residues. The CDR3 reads CATSRERTGRLSYEQYF. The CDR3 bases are TGTGCCACCAGCAGAGAGCGGACAGGGCGTTTGTCCTACGAGCAGTACTTC.

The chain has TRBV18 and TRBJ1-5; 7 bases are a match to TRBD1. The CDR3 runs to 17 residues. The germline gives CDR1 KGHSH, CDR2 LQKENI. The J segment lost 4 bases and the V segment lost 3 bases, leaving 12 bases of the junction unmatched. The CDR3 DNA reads TGTGCCAGCTCACCTGAGATTAGGTTACAGGGGAATCAGCCCCAGCATTTT. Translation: CASSPEIRLQGNQPQHF.

CDR3 DNA sequence: TGTGCCAGTAGTCCACCTAGAGGGGGGACCCAGTACTTC. Residues: CASSPPRGGTQYF. The chain links TRBV19 to TRBJ2-5; TRBD1 might be the D (6 bases). The V gene lost 5 bases and the J gene lost 7 bases, with 14 bases spanning the gap. The CDR3 is 13 residues long. In germline, CDR1 is LNHDA, CDR2 SQIVND (reference sequence).

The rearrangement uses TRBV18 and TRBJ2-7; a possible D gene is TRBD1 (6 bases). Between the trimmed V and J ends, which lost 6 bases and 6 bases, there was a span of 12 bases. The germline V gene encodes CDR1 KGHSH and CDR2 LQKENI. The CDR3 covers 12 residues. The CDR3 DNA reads TGTGCCAGCTCGGTGACAGGCCTCGAGCAGTACTTC. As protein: CASSVTGLEQYF.

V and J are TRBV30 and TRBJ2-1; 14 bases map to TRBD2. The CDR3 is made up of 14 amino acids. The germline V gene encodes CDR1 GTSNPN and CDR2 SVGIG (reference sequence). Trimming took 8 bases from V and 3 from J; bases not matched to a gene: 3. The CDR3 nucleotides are TGTGCCGGGACTAGCGGGAGTCTCTACAATGAGCAGTTCTTC. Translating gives CAGTSGSLYNEQFF. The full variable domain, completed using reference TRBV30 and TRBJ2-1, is SQTIHQWPATLVQPVGSPLSLECTVEGTSNPNLYWYRQAAGRGLQLLFYSVGIGQISSEVPQNLSASRPQDRQFILSSKKLLLSDSGFYLCAGTSGSLYNEQFFGPGTRLTVL.

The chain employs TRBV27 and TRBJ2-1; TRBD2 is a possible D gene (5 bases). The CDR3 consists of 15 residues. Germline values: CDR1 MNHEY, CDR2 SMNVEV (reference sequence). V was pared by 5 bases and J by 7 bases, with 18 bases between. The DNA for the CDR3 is TGTGCCAGCAGTACTCACTCCGGGATAAGGAATGAGCAGTTCTTC. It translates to CASSTHSGIRNEQFF.